These 17 T cell receptor beta chains were all obtained from the same sample, sequenced in a study of cytomegalovirus exposure and HLA in healthy donors. The PCR ran on 60 Vbeta and 13 Jbeta primers. Only in-frame clones appear in the TCRdb table, and some are missing; sequencing was by immunoSEQ multiplex PCR. Counted here are 200,000 or so clones, 82% occurring once; the ten biggest clones make up roughly 0.8%. The source material was PBMCs. The receptors here all came from a woman under 30 in good health and CMV-seronegative.

This chain connects TRBV29-1 to TRBJ2-3, with 9 bases lining up with TRBD1. Germline V gives CDR1 SQVTM, CDR2 ANQGSEA. This CDR3 has 14 amino acids. Trimming took 4 bases from V and 2 from J; bases not matched to a gene: 4. Here the CDR3 reads CSVGTGGVTDTQYF. The DNA for the CDR3 is TGCAGCGTTGGAACAGGGGGCGTCACAGATACGCAGTATTTT.

CDR3 coding DNA: TGTGCCAGCAGTTTGAGGGTCCACAGGGACTACGAGCAGTACTTC. This gives the protein CASSLRVHRDYEQYF. The V and J genes are TRBV27 and TRBJ2-5, with D maybe TRBD1 (6 bases). The last part of the DNA fits TRBJ2-7 better; the J call may be wrong. Looked up from germline, CDR1 is MNHEY and CDR2 is SMNVEV (reference sequence). The CDR3 is 15 residues long.

V gene TRBV28 combines with J gene TRBJ2-7, with D perhaps TRBD1 (5 bases). The CDR3 extends over 15 amino acids. Germline V gene sequence: CDR1 MDHEN, CDR2 SYDVKM. V was clipped by 5 bases and J by 0 bases, with 14 bases between them. For the CDR3, the DNA is TGTGCCAGCAGTCGTAAACAGGAATACTCCTACGAGCAGTACTTC. It is translated as CASSRKQEYSYEQYF.

The sample holds one count of this clone. The chain employs TRBV15 and TRBJ2-5; TRBD1 might be the D (5 bases). This CDR3 has 15 amino acids. Between the trimmed V and J ends, which lost 0 bases and 5 bases, there was a span of 13 bases. CDR1 and CDR2 from the germline V gene are LNHNV and YYDKDF (reference sequence). In DNA, the CDR3 is TGTGCCACCAGCAGAGACAGGGCCCTAGGGGAGACCCAGTACTTC. Encoded protein: CATSRDRALGETQYF.

This chain joins TRBV6-5 and TRBJ2-2; 8 nucleotides align to TRBD2. CDR3 length: 15 residues. The germline V gene has CDR1 MNHEY and CDR2 SVGAGI. Trimming took 6 bases from V and 1 from J; bases not matched to a gene: 4. CDR3 sequence reads: CASRPSGGNTGELFF. Written as DNA, the CDR3 is TGTGCCAGCAGGCCGAGCGGGGGGAACACCGGGGAGCTGTTTTTT.

The chain uses TRBV9 and TRBJ2-2; D not certain. CDR3 length equals 12 residues. Germline-derived CDR1 and CDR2 are SGDLS and YYNGEE. CDR3 DNA: TGTGCTTCGAAAGGAGTACCCGGGGAGCTGTTTTTT. As protein: CASKGVPGELFF. Filled out from reference TRBV9 and TRBJ2-2, the complete variable domain reads DSGVTQTPKHLITATGQRVTLRCSPRSGDLSVYWYQQSLDQGLQFLIQYYNGEERAKGNILERFSAQQFPDLHSELNLSSLELGDSALYFCASKGVPGELFFGEGSRLTVL.

The CDR3 loop reads CASSLPDLQETQYF. CDR3 bases: TGCGCCAGCAGCTTGCCAGATCTCCAAGAGACCCAGTACTTC. The chain recombines TRBV5-1 with TRBJ2-5; D not certain. V shed 1 base and J shed 1 base, with 8 bases lying between them. CDR3 length: 14 amino acids. Germline assignment: CDR1 SGHRS and CDR2 YFSETQ.

DNA of the CDR3: TGTGCCAGCAGTTTAAGCGTACTAGCGGGGCGCACCGGGGAGCTGTTTTTT. It is translated as CASSLSVLAGRTGELFF. V is TRBV27 and J is TRBJ2-2, with 10 nucleotides matching TRBD2. Germline values: CDR1 MNHEY, CDR2 SMNVEV (reference sequence). The trim removed 2 bases at V and 4 bases at J, leaving 7 bases unmatched. The length of the CDR3 is 17 residues.

The chain combines TRBV18 with TRBJ1-4; D unclear. Per germline, CDR1 KGHSH and CDR2 LQKENI. V was cut by 6 bases and J by 8 bases, with 10 bases left in between. The CDR3 spans 12 residues. CDR3 sequence reads: CASSPGGEKLFF. Here the CDR3 DNA reads TGTGCCAGCTCCCCCGGCGGAGAAAAACTGTTTTTT.

The chain carries TRBV4-1 and TRBJ2-1; D unclear. CDR1 MGHRA and CDR2 YSYEKL come from the germline V gene. CDR3 size: 13 residues. V was cut by 4 bases and J by 7 bases, with 11 bases left in between. CDR3 sequence: CASSPLLGNEQFF. In nucleotides, the CDR3 is TGCGCCAGCAGCCCCCTTCTAGGTAATGAGCAGTTCTTC.

Only one count was recorded for this clone. The chain carries TRBV6-5 and TRBJ2-2, with 8 bases identical to TRBD1. This CDR3 contains 14 residues. J gave up 4 bases and V 6 bases, and 4 bases lay outside the gene matches. Germline V gene data show CDR1 as MNHEY and CDR2 as SVGAGI. CDR3 amino acids: CASSPDRVTGELFF. The DNA for the CDR3 is TGTGCCAGCAGCCCGGACAGGGTCACCGGGGAGCTGTTTTTT.

V usage is TRBV25-1 and J usage is TRBJ2-5; a weak D match, TRBD2 (6 bases). V lost 4 bases and J 4 bases, leaving 13 bases between the germline ends. CDR3 length: 14 amino acids. Germline lookup yields CDR1 MGHDK and CDR2 SYGVNS. The CDR3 nucleotides read TGTGCCAGCAGTGTACCGGGACTGTCAGAGACCCAGTACTTC. Amino acids: CASSVPGLSETQYF.

The chain is built from TRBV7-9 and TRBJ2-5; D might be TRBD1 (6 bases). The CDR3 contains 12 residues. The germline V and J ends were trimmed by 10 bases and 6 bases, with 15 bases remaining between them. Germline V gene lookup returns CDR1 SEHNR and CDR2 FQNEAQ (reference sequence). CDR3 coding DNA: TGTGCCATCATGGACAGACGGCAGACCCAGTACTTC. Translating it yields CAIMDRRQTQYF.

V is TRBV5-4 and J is TRBJ2-1; the match to TRBD1 covers 9 bases. CDR1 SGHNT and CDR2 YYREEE come from the germline V gene (reference sequence). This CDR3 spans 15 amino acids. The junction had 10 bases not matched to a gene; V was cut back by 4 bases and J by 8 bases. Written as DNA, the CDR3 is TGTGCCAGCAGCAACCCGGGACAGGGTAGCTATGAGCAGTTCTTC. This translates into CASSNPGQGSYEQFF.

Worth noting for this clone: The germline gene is not matched at one end of the junction; a read error may be the cause. This sample also contains other DNA sequences that code for the same CDR3. The chain is built from TRBV6-5 and TRBJ1-6; D remains unclear. This CDR3 spans 16 amino acids. Germline V lookup: CDR1 MNHEY, CDR2 SVGAGI. CDR3 loop: CASSYSGSSYNSPLHF. The CDR3, as DNA: TGTGCCAGCAGTTACTCAGGGAGCTCCTATAATTCCCCCCTCCACTTT.

This chain uses TRBV7-8 with TRBJ2-5; the match to TRBD2 covers 13 bases. This CDR3 comprises 16 residues. Per germline, CDR1 SGHVS and CDR2 FQNEAQ. Trimming removed 3 bases from V and 4 bases from J; junction bases left unmatched: 5. CDR3 amino acids: CASSFQLAGGAETQYF. The CDR3 DNA is TGTGCCAGCAGCTTCCAACTAGCGGGAGGGGCAGAGACCCAGTACTTC. Variable domain in full (rest from reference TRBV7-8 and TRBJ2-5): GAGVSQSPRYKVAKRGQDVALRCDPISGHVSLFWYQQALGQGPEFLTYFQNEAQLDKSGLPSDRFFAERPEGSVSTLKIQRTQQEDSAVYLCASSFQLAGGAETQYFGPGTRLLVL.

This chain connects TRBV7-2 to TRBJ2-1; possible D gene TRBD1, 8 bases. Trimming shortened V by 5 bases and J by 9 bases, and 17 bases separated the two germline ends. Germline assignment: CDR1 SGHTA and CDR2 FQGNSA. The CDR3 length is 14 residues. CDR3 residues: CASSPRTGRGEQFF. Written as DNA, the CDR3 is TGTGCCAGCAGCCCACGGACAGGGAGGGGTGAGCAGTTCTTC. The full variable domain, with the rest looked up from reference TRBV7-2 and TRBJ2-1, is GAGVSQSPSNKVTEKGKDVELRCDPISGHTALYWYRQSLGQGLEFLIYFQGNSAPDKSGLPSDRFSAERTGGSVSTLTIQRTQQEDSAVYLCASSPRTGRGEQFFGPGTRLTVL.